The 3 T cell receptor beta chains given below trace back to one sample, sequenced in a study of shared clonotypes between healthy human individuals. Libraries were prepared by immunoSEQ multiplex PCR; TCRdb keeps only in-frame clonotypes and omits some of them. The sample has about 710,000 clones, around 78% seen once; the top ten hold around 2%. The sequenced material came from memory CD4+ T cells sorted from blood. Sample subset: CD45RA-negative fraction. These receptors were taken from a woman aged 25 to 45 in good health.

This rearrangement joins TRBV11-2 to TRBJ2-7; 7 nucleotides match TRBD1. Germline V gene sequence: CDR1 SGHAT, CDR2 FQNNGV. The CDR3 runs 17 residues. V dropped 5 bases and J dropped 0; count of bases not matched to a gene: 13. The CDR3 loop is CASSTTRTGGSSYEQYF. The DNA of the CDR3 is TGTGCCAGCAGCACAACCCGGACAGGTGGGAGCTCCTACGAGCAGTACTTC. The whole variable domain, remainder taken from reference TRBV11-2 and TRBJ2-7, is EAGVAQSPRYKIIEKRQSVAFWCNPISGHATLYWYQQILGQGPKLLIQFQNNGVVDDSQLPKDRFSAERLKGVDSTLKIQPAKLEDSAVYLCASSTTRTGGSSYEQYFGPGTRLTVT.

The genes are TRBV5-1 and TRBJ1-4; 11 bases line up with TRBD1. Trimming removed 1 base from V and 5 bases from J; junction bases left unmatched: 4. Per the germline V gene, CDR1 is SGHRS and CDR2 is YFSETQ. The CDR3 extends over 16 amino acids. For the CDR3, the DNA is TGCGCCAGCAGCTTGTTGGGACAGGGGGGAAATGAAAAACTGTTTTTT. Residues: CASSLLGQGGNEKLFF.

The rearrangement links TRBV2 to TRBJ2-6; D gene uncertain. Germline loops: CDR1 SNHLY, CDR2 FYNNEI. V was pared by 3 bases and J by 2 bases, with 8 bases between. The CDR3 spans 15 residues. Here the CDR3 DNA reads TGTGCCAGCAGTGATCCAGTAACTGGGGCCAACGTCCTGACTTTC. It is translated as CASSDPVTGANVLTF. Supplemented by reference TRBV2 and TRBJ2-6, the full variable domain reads EPEVTQTPSHQVTQMGQEVILRCVPISNHLYFYWYRQILGQKVEFLVSFYNNEISEKSEIFDDQFSVERPDGSNFTLKIRSTKLEDSAMYFCASSDPVTGANVLTFGAGSRLTVL.